One sample yielded the 5 T cell receptor beta chains listed below, sequenced in a study of neurological immune-mediated disorders. In TCRdb, the 5' RACE reads were re-called with MiXCR into one record per CDR3 protein. The sample gives over 60,000 distinct CDR3 sequences, 5% to 5.5% of which show up once; 2.2% is in the top ten. Specimen: PBMCs. The receptors stem from a woman aged 25 to 45 with multiple sclerosis.

This clonotype has ten or more counts. The chain employs TRBV5-1 and TRBJ2-1; 10 bases fit TRBD2. V was pared by 2 bases and J by 5 bases, with 1 base of the junction left unmatched. The CDR3 extends over 14 amino acids. Germline CDR1 reads SGHRS; CDR2 reads YFSETQ. CDR3 sequence: CASSFLAGDNEQFF. The CDR3 DNA sequence: TGCGCCAGCAGCTTTCTAGCGGGGGACAATGAGCAGTTCTTC.

This clonotype was observed at least ten times. The J gene is TRBJ2-7, the V gene TRBV24-1, with D unclear. V shed 0 bases and J shed 0 bases, with 8 bases lying between them. The CDR3 extends over 15 amino acids. Germline CDR1 KGHDR, CDR2 SFDVKD. The CDR3 DNA reads as TGTGCCACCAGTGATTTGAATGGAGTCTCCTACGAGCAGTACGTC. Its translation: CATSDLNGVSYEQYV.

This chain joins TRBV5-5 and TRBJ2-2; 7 nucleotides line up with TRBD1. The CDR3 has 17 amino acids. CDR1 is SGHKS and CDR2 is YYEKEE in the germline V gene (reference sequence). Losses at the gene ends were 2 bases for V and 5 bases for J; bases not matched to a gene: 12. CDR3: CASSLYPQGVATGELFF. DNA for the CDR3: TGTGCCAGCAGCTTATATCCCCAGGGGGTCGCTACCGGGGAGCTGTTTTTT.

About this clonotype: Since a much larger clone is just one base distant, this may be a read error. The conserved phenylalanine or tryptophan is not found at the CDR3 terminus, so this likely reflects a read error. The chain couples TRBV15 to TRBJ1-1; TRBD1 might be the D (5 bases). Deletions cut 3 bases from V and 6 bases from J, with 14 bases between. The CDR3 consists of 14 residues. The germline V gene has CDR1 LNHNV and CDR2 YYDKDF (reference sequence). CDR3 region: CATSSWDVPAEAFL. The CDR3 nucleotides are TGTGCCACCAGCAGTTGGGACGTTCCCGCTGAAGCTTTCCTT.

This clonotype ranks as medium-sized. V is TRBV20-1 and J is TRBJ2-5, with D perhaps matching TRBD2 (5 bases). The germline CDR1 and CDR2 sequences are DFQATT and SNEGSKA (reference sequence). The CDR3 totals 15 residues. The V and J ends lost 3 bases and 0 bases respectively, with 14 bases between them. This CDR3 reads CSARDSASHQETQYF. The CDR3, as DNA: TGCAGTGCTAGGGACTCGGCTAGCCACCAAGAGACCCAGTACTTC.